Following are 14 T cell receptor beta chains from one sample sequenced in a study of OX40 agonist ivuxolimab in advanced cancers. This table comes from immunoSEQ multiplex PCR, and its TCRdb copy is limited to in-frame clones, with some not included. The sample yields about 22,000 clones, 84% seen once. Sequencing used CD4+ or CD8+ T cells sorted from blood, obtained in a trial of the OX40 agonist ivuxolimab. The origin of the receptors is an adult with an advanced solid tumor such as melanoma, head and neck, liver or kidney cancer.

CDR3 DNA sequence: TGTGCCAGCTCACCACCGAGGGCTGGCGAGCAGTACTTC. This codes for CASSPPRAGEQYF. This chain uses TRBV18 with TRBJ2-7, with D perhaps TRBD2 (5 bases). V was trimmed by 0 bases and J by 6 bases, leaving 9 bases between them. The CDR3 runs 13 residues. Germline values: CDR1 KGHSH, CDR2 LQKENI.

The V call is TRBV4-1, the J call TRBJ2-7; D could derive from TRBD1 or TRBD2 (5 bases each). The CDR3 is made up of 16 amino acids. V lost 0 bases, J lost 6 bases, and 18 bases lay in between. Germline loops: CDR1 MGHRA, CDR2 YSYEKL. CDR3 nucleotide sequence: TGCGCCAGCAGCCAAGATTACGGCCTACGAGGGGCCGAGCAGTACTTC. This gives the protein CASSQDYGLRGAEQYF.

The table lists this clone with a count of one. This rearrangement joins TRBV7-9 to TRBJ2-3; 8 bases align to TRBD2. CDR1 is SEHNR, CDR2 FQNEAQ, per germline (reference sequence). V lost 2 bases and J lost 4; bases outside the gene matches: 5. The CDR3 is 15 amino acids. The CDR3 nucleotides are TGTGCCAGCAGCTTACCGGGGGGGCGATCAGATACGCAGTATTTT. Protein product: CASSLPGGRSDTQYF.

The chain is built from TRBV7-9 and TRBJ2-7; 12 bases map to TRBD2. This CDR3 has 14 residues. Germline V gene lookup returns CDR1 SEHNR and CDR2 FQNEAQ (reference sequence). Trimming removed 5 bases from V and 6 bases from J; junction bases left unmatched: 5. CDR3 amino acids: CASSLGGLAGEQYF. The CDR3, as DNA: TGTGCCAGCAGCCTAGGGGGACTAGCGGGCGAGCAGTACTTC.

J is TRBJ1-4 and V is TRBV2; no reliable D call. Trimming took 6 bases from V and 6 from J, leaving 26 bases between them. Germline assignment: CDR1 SNHLY and CDR2 FYNNEI. This CDR3 spans 18 amino acids. The CDR3 is CASRDDGLGNLGDEKLFF. As DNA, the CDR3 is TGTGCCAGCAGGGACGACGGACTGGGGAACCTTGGTGATGAAAAACTGTTTTTT.

The chain combines TRBV9 with TRBJ2-4, with unresolved D. The CDR3 has 13 residues. CDR1 is SGDLS and CDR2 is YYNGEE in the germline V gene. V was clipped by 2 bases and J by 6 bases, with 9 bases between them. The CDR3 is CASSVLGSNIQYF. The CDR3 DNA follows: TGTGCCAGCAGCGTCCTAGGGTCAAACATTCAGTACTTC.

The rearrangement joins TRBV10-2 to TRBJ1-1, with a possible D match to TRBD1 (6 bases). The V and J ends lost 3 bases and 7 bases respectively, with 9 bases between them. The germline CDR1 and CDR2 sequences are WSHSY and SAAADI. The CDR3 is 12 residues long. The CDR3, as DNA: TGCGCCAGCAGTGAACAGGGAGGTGAAGCTTTCTTT. This encodes CASSEQGGEAFF.

This chain joins TRBV14 and TRBJ1-5; weak D call: TRBD1 (5 bases). V was cut by 2 bases and J by 0 bases, with 14 bases left in between. Germline V gives CDR1 SGHDN, CDR2 FVKESK. CDR3 length equals 17 residues. The CDR3 nucleotides are TGTGCCAGCAGCCAACACCCCACAGGTTATAGCAATCAGCCCCAGCATTTT. Protein: CASSQHPTGYSNQPQHF. Looking up the rest from reference TRBV14 and TRBJ1-5 gives the full variable domain: EAGVTQFPSHSVIEKGQTVTLRCDPISGHDNLYWYRRVMGKEIKFLLHFVKESKQDESGMPNNRFLAERTGGTYSTLKVQPAELEDSGVYFCASSQHPTGYSNQPQHFGDGTRLSIL.

The chain has TRBV5-6 and TRBJ2-7; TRBD2 matches at 11 bases. CDR1 is SGHDT and CDR2 is YYEEEE in the germline V gene. The CDR3 is 15 residues long. The V gene end was trimmed by 1 base and the J gene end by 5 bases; junction bases not matched to a gene: 5. The CDR3 is CASSLWPSGRNEQYF. For the CDR3, the DNA is TGTGCCAGCAGCTTGTGGCCTAGCGGGAGGAACGAGCAGTACTTC.

The chain links TRBV6-5 to TRBJ1-1; the D is unclear. V lost 0 bases, J lost 3 bases, and 5 bases lay in between. The germline gives CDR1 MNHEY, CDR2 SVGAGI. The CDR3 extends over 13 amino acids. This CDR3 is CASSYSSDTEAFF. In DNA form, the CDR3 reads TGTGCCAGCAGTTACTCGTCGGACACTGAAGCTTTCTTT.

The J gene is TRBJ1-5, the V gene TRBV6-1, with a weak D call TRBD1 (5 bases). CDR3 length equals 16 residues. In germline, CDR1 is MNHNS, CDR2 SASEGT. V was shortened by 0 bases and J by 4 bases, with 13 bases between the two germline ends. The CDR3 region has the DNA TGTGCCAGCAGTGAAGCGGCAAACAGGAGAAATCAGCCCCAGCATTTT. This gives the protein CASSEAANRRNQPQHF.

The chain recombines TRBV4-1 with TRBJ2-4; D gene ambiguous. The CDR3 runs to 16 residues. Between the trimmed V and J ends, which lost 4 bases and 0 bases, there was a span of 13 bases. CDR1 and CDR2 from the germline V gene are MGHRA and YSYEKL. Here the CDR3 DNA reads TGCGCCAGCAGCCCGCAGGAAGGTGCAGCCAAAAACATTCAGTACTTC. Residues: CASSPQEGAAKNIQYF.

The V call is TRBV2, the J call TRBJ2-1, with D possibly TRBD1 on 7 matching bases. Deletions cut 10 bases from V and 7 bases from J, with 17 bases between. In germline, CDR1 is SNHLY, CDR2 FYNNEI. This CDR3 spans 13 amino acids. The CDR3 sequence: CAIITTGRNEQFF. The CDR3 DNA is TGTGCCATCATAACGACAGGGAGGAATGAGCAGTTCTTC. Full variable domain (missing parts from reference TRBV2 and TRBJ2-1): EPEVTQTPSHQVTQMGQEVILRCVPISNHLYFYWYRQILGQKVEFLVSFYNNEISEKSEIFDDQFSVERPDGSNFTLKIRSTKLEDSAMYFCAIITTGRNEQFFGPGTRLTVL.

This clone was found a few times. The chain employs TRBV2 and TRBJ1-2; 8 bases map to TRBD1. Germline CDR1 is SNHLY and CDR2 is FYNNEI. This CDR3 contains 11 residues. The V and J ends lost 6 bases and 12 bases, in that order; junction bases with no gene match: 6. Here the CDR3 DNA reads TGTGCCAGCAGGGAGGACAGGGACGACACCTTC. It specifies CASREDRDDTF.